This entry features one T cell receptor (beta chain) sequence. Its matching antigen is unknown. The data originate from a study of OX40 agonist ivuxolimab in advanced cancers. Study summary: Past anti-PD-1, anti-PD-L1 or anti-CTLA-4 therapy was accepted, and roughly 40% had received some. Whole-study results and caveats: Patients with a partial response at 0.1-3.0 mg/kg had among the lowest clonal expansion. Among T cells, CD8+ cells averaged more expanded clones than CD4+ cells.

Profiling relied on immunoSEQ multiplex PCR, and the TCRdb table lists in-frame clones only, not all of them. This sample yields 28,000 or so clones, of which about nine tenths are seen a single time; over 35% belongs to the top ten. Enrollment shut out patients with autoimmune disease history or systemic immunosuppression. The sequence came from an adult with an advanced solid tumor such as melanoma, head and neck, liver or kidney cancer. Sequencing was performed on CD4+ or CD8+ T cells sorted from blood, taken in a trial of the OX40 agonist ivuxolimab.

CDR3 residues: CASSFPSSITTNEKLFF. CDR3 nucleotide sequence: TGTGCCAGCAGCTTCCCCTCAAGTATCACAACTAATGAAAAACTGTTTTTT. The chain is built from TRBV7-9 and TRBJ1-4; unclear D gene. V lost 3 bases, J lost 0 bases, and 14 bases lay in between. Germline CDR1 SEHNR, CDR2 FQNEAQ (reference sequence). The CDR3 sequence is 17 residues long.